This T cell receptor beta chain appears in the sequencing data of a study of T cell changes during pregnancy in multiple sclerosis. CDR1 and CDR2 (germline): SGHTA, FQGTGA. The CDR3 spans 13 residues. J lost 8 bases, V lost 3 bases, and 4 bases had no gene match. TCRdb's copy holds only in-frame clones and misses some; the assay was immunoSEQ multiplex PCR. The data hold around 46,000 clones, with roughly nine tenths observed a single time. The chain joins TRBV7-3 to TRBJ1-2, with TRBD1 matching over 9 bases. This receptor was taken from a female donor with multiple sclerosis, enrolled in a pregnancy study. The source was CD8+ T cells from peripheral blood mononuclear cells, collected in the second trimester of pregnancy. The CDR3 nucleotides read TGTGCCAGCAGCTTGCACAGGGGGCACGGCTACACCTTC. The encoded protein is CASSLHRGHGYTF.